This T cell receptor (beta chain) was sequenced in a study of blood T cell repertoires in COVID-19. Study-wide context: Collection of acute and convalescent COVID-19 samples took place in the United States, Italy and Spain.

In the original processing: Reference gene primer amplification yielded estimated nucleated cell counts. Some clones are missing from TCRdb's copy, which holds only in-frame ones; the method was immunoSEQ multiplex PCR. V and J calls and clone size are as listed in that table; D and trimming were resolved from the DNA. This table holds 95,000 to 130,000 clones, around nine tenths found once. The germline V gene has CDR1 MNHEY and CDR2 SVGAGI. The CDR3 spans 13 residues. Trimming removed 6 bases at V and 4 bases at J, with 10 bases between. The TCR comes from a human donor with active COVID-19. The donor label of this sample is uncertain. The chain combines TRBV6-5 with TRBJ2-1; D is possibly TRBD1 (5 bases). Material for sequencing was peripheral blood. The CDR3 DNA follows: TGTGCCAGCAGGGCAGACAGTTACAATGAGCAGTTCTTC. Its protein is CASRADSYNEQFF.